This entry describes one T cell receptor beta chain. Researchers grouped second doses given at about 4 or about 12 weeks into one pool. The data originate from a study of T cell responses to AZD1222 COVID-19 vaccine. CDR1 is MNHEY, CDR2 SVGAGI, per germline. This CDR3 comprises 15 residues. Trimming took 5 bases from V and 1 from J; bases not matched to a gene: 7. TCRdb keeps only in-frame clones here, not all; method: immunoSEQ multiplex PCR. This sample has more than 95,000 clones, with nearly 90% found just once. The chain couples TRBV6-5 to TRBJ1-1, with 7 bases identical to TRBD1. This TCR was recovered from an adult who received the AZD1222 COVID-19 vaccine. Source: peripheral blood, taken 28 days after the second AZD1222 dose. CDR3 coding DNA: TGTGCCAGCAGTATGGGAGACAGGGCGAACACTGAAGCTTTCTTT. It yields the protein CASSMGDRANTEAFF.